The present T cell receptor (beta chain) was sequenced within a study of shared clonotypes between healthy human individuals. Study overall: The composition of the donors was two women and a few men aged 18 to 49. The plates for each donor numbered three CD4 naive, three CD4 memory, two CD8 naive and one CD8 memory.

V dropped 3 bases and J dropped 6 bases, with 12 bases sitting between them. Germline CDR1 reads MDHEN; CDR2 reads SYDVKM. The CDR3 is 15 residues long. Each subset's genomic DNA was shared equally among a number of immunoSEQ plates. This table comes from immunoSEQ multiplex PCR, and its TCRdb copy is limited to in-frame clones, with some not included. Seen here are around 2.1 million clones, around 95% observed once, and the top ten hold around 0.13%. The TCR sequence derives from a young man in good health. The chain uses TRBV28 and TRBJ1-6; D gene uncertain. Material for sequencing was naive CD4+ T cells sorted from blood. Documented subset: CD45RA+ positively selected. The CDR3 bases are TGTGCCAGCAGTTTGGGGAGGGCCTTTAATTCACCCCTCCACTTT. Protein sequence: CASSLGRAFNSPLHF.